Listed here are 19 T cell receptor beta chains from one sample, sequenced in a study of identical twins. In TCRdb, the 5' RACE reads were re-called with MiXCR into one record per CDR3 protein. Of approximately 600,000 distinct CDR3 sequences in the sample, more than 9% were seen once. These same records also appear under a second study, on yellow fever vaccine responses in identical twins.

Sequencing was done on a sample of PBMCs. These receptors came from a woman younger than 30 in good health.

This clonotype has more than one count but fewer than ten. The chain couples TRBV27 to TRBJ2-4; D is perhaps TRBD1 or TRBD2 (5 bases each). CDR3 length: 15 amino acids. Trimming left V 6 bases short and J 0 bases short, with 12 bases between. The germline V gene encodes CDR1 MNHEY and CDR2 SMNVEV (reference sequence). CDR3 amino acids: CASSPGTIAKNIQYF. The CDR3 DNA reads as TGTGCCAGCAGCCCTGGGACGATAGCCAAAAACATTCAGTACTTC.

V usage is TRBV20-1 and J usage is TRBJ2-1; tentatively, D is TRBD2 (6 bases). CDR3 size: 17 residues. CDR1 and CDR2 (germline): DFQATT, SNEGSKA (reference sequence). For the CDR3, the DNA is TGCTGCGCTAGAGATCGAGGGAGCGGGTCAGCTTGGGATGAGCAGTTCTTC. This codes for CCARDRGSGSAWDEQFF.

This clonotype was observed a handful of times. The rearrangement uses TRBV7-9 and TRBJ2-7, with a weak D call TRBD2 (7 bases). The CDR3 contains 17 residues. CDR1 SEHNR and CDR2 FQNEAQ come from the germline V gene (reference sequence). V was clipped by 5 bases and J by 3 bases, with 23 bases between them. CDR3 region: CASSRWMGAGVVYEQYF. CDR3 nucleotide sequence: TGTGCCAGCAGCCGTTGGATGGGGGCGGGAGTAGTCTACGAGCAGTACTTC.

The sample holds one count of this clonotype. The rearrangement uses TRBV5-1 and TRBJ2-5; a weak D match, TRBD2 (7 bases). Germline V gives CDR1 SGHRS, CDR2 YFSETQ. V was pared by 2 bases and J by 4 bases, with 15 bases between. The CDR3 sequence is 15 residues long. Here the CDR3 reads CASSLEGGPGETQYF. The DNA for the CDR3 is TGCGCCAGCAGCTTAGAGGGGGGGCCCGGAGAGACCCAGTACTTC.

This clonotype was seen a few times. The V gene is TRBV11-2, the J gene TRBJ2-7; D is tentatively TRBD1 or TRBD2 (5 bases each). The germline V gene encodes CDR1 SGHAT and CDR2 FQNNGV. Deletions cut 5 bases from V and 3 bases from J, with 20 bases between. There are 16 residues in the CDR3. CDR3 in DNA: TGTGCCAGCAGCCAATCCTTCGGGACGGACCTCTACGAGCAGTACTTC. This encodes CASSQSFGTDLYEQYF.

V is TRBV7-9 and J is TRBJ2-7; no reliable D call. V was trimmed by 4 bases and J by 0 bases, leaving 7 bases between them. The CDR3 totals 13 residues. CDR1 and CDR2 from the germline V gene are SEHNR and FQNEAQ (reference sequence). The CDR3 DNA sequence: TGTGCCAGCAGCTACACAGCCTCCTACGAGCAGTACTTC. Translating gives CASSYTASYEQYF.

This clonotype turned up a few times. J is TRBJ2-1 and V is TRBV4-3; the match to TRBD2 covers 7 bases. The CDR3 length is 16 residues. J gave up 6 bases and V 0 bases, and 8 bases lay outside the gene matches. Germline lookup yields CDR1 LGHNA and CDR2 YSLEER. This chain's CDR3 is CASSQDYTSSGNEQFF. The CDR3 DNA sequence: TGCGCCAGCAGCCAAGATTACACCTCTAGCGGCAATGAGCAGTTCTTC.

J is TRBJ2-7 and V is TRBV4-1; D remains ambiguous. Trimming took off 6 bases at V and 2 bases at J, with 17 bases between the two ends. The CDR3 runs 15 residues. From germline, CDR1 is MGHRA and CDR2 YSYEKL. CDR3 coding DNA: TGCGCCAGCAGAGAGTTGCCGGAGCCCCCCTACGAGCAGTACTTC. Its protein is CASRELPEPPYEQYF.

The table lists this clonotype with a few counts. At one end the junction does not follow the germline gene, possibly because of a read error. The J gene is TRBJ2-5, the V gene TRBV28; no clear D. Germline CDR1 reads MDHEN; CDR2 reads SYDVKM. The CDR3 covers 13 residues. The CDR3 region has the DNA TGTGCCAGCAGTACCCCCCCCCAAGGGACCCAGTACTTC. This sequence encodes CASSTPPQGTQYF.

The gene calls are TRBV7-2 and TRBJ2-1, with TRBD2 as a possible D gene (5 bases). The germline V gene encodes CDR1 SGHTA and CDR2 FQGNSA. V was trimmed by 11 bases and J by 0 bases, leaving 11 bases between them. This CDR3 spans 13 amino acids. DNA of the CDR3: TGTGCCCAAGGGCGGGTCTCCTACAATGAGCAGTTCTTC. Protein: CAQGRVSYNEQFF.

The chain employs TRBV5-1 and TRBJ2-1; D remains unclear. V was clipped by 0 bases and J by 7 bases, with 11 bases between them. There are 14 residues in the CDR3. Germline V CDR1 and CDR2: SGHRS, YFSETQ. CDR3 sequence reads: CASSLGRLGNEQFF. CDR3 sequence (DNA): TGCGCCAGCAGCTTGGGACGCCTGGGGAATGAGCAGTTCTTC.

This chain uses TRBV11-1 with TRBJ2-5; 8 bases are shared with TRBD2. From germline, CDR1 is SGHAT and CDR2 FQDESV (reference sequence). The J segment lost 5 bases and the V segment lost 8 bases, leaving 10 bases of the junction unmatched. CDR3 length: 14 amino acids. As DNA, the CDR3 is TGTGCCAGCTTCCGGATTGGCGGGGGGGAGACCCAGTACTTC. Its protein product is CASFRIGGGETQYF.

The rearrangement uses TRBV9 and TRBJ1-4; D is unresolved. The CDR3 is 15 residues long. Germline CDR1 SGDLS, CDR2 YYNGEE. The V end was cut by 1 base, the J end by 5 bases, with 12 bases between. The CDR3: CASSVFEGLNEKLFF. For the CDR3, the DNA is TGTGCCAGCAGCGTATTCGAGGGTTTAAATGAAAAACTGTTTTTT. Full variable domain (outside the CDR3, taken from reference TRBV9 and TRBJ1-4): DSGVTQTPKHLITATGQRVTLRCSPRSGDLSVYWYQQSLDQGLQFLIQYYNGEERAKGNILERFSAQQFPDLHSELNLSSLELGDSALYFCASSVFEGLNEKLFFGSGTQLSVL.

The CDR3 nucleotides read TGTGCCAGCAGGGCAGGGTCCGGACTGGGCGAGCAGTACTTC. Translation gives CASRAGSGLGEQYF. J is TRBJ2-7 and V is TRBV2; D possibly matches TRBD1 or TRBD2 (5 bases each). V was pared by 6 bases and J by 6 bases, with 18 bases between. From germline, CDR1 is SNHLY and CDR2 FYNNEI. This CDR3 spans 14 amino acids.

This clonotype was seen ten or more times. The chain carries TRBV6-5 and TRBJ1-5, with TRBD1 as a possible D gene (6 bases). The CDR3 totals 14 residues. Per germline, CDR1 MNHEY and CDR2 SVGAGI. V lost 2 bases, J lost 2 bases, and 7 bases lay in between. In DNA form, the CDR3 reads TGTGCCAGCAGTTACGCAGGGGGCAATCAGCCCCAGCATTTT. Residues: CASSYAGGNQPQHF.

This chain connects TRBV18 to TRBJ2-3; D uncertain. The germline gives CDR1 KGHSH, CDR2 LQKENI. Trimming took off 3 bases at V and 1 base at J, with 11 bases between the two ends. The length of the CDR3 is 15 residues. CDR3 amino acids: CASSPKGSGTDTQYF. The CDR3 DNA sequence: TGTGCCAGCTCACCGAAAGGAAGCGGCACAGATACGCAGTATTTT.

This clonotype was seen ten or more times. J is TRBJ2-3 and V is TRBV29-1, with D uncertain. The V gene's germline CDR1 is SQVTM and CDR2 ANQGSEA. The CDR3 is 13 amino acids. V was cut by 4 bases and J by 4 bases, with 12 bases left in between. For the CDR3, the DNA is TGCAGCGTTGTACAGCCCAAAGCAGATACGCAGTATTTT. Its protein is CSVVQPKADTQYF.

This clonotype was detected a few times. This chain connects TRBV9 to TRBJ1-1; 7 nucleotides line up with TRBD1. There are 15 residues in the CDR3. The J segment lost 4 bases and the V segment lost 3 bases, leaving 9 bases of the junction unmatched. Germline CDR1 and CDR2: SGDLS and YYNGEE. CDR3 coding DNA: TGTGCCAGCAGCGCCACAGGGGAGCGGTTCACTGAAGCTTTCTTT. Its protein product is CASSATGERFTEAFF.

The chain combines TRBV9 with TRBJ1-4, with TRBD1 identical over 11 bases. CDR3 length: 15 residues. Germline CDR1 is SGDLS and CDR2 is YYNGEE. The trim removed 3 bases at V and 7 bases at J, leaving 5 bases unmatched. CDR3 sequence (DNA): TGTGCCAGCAGCGGACGGACAGGGGGCACTGAAAAACTGTTTTTT. The encoded protein is CASSGRTGGTEKLFF.